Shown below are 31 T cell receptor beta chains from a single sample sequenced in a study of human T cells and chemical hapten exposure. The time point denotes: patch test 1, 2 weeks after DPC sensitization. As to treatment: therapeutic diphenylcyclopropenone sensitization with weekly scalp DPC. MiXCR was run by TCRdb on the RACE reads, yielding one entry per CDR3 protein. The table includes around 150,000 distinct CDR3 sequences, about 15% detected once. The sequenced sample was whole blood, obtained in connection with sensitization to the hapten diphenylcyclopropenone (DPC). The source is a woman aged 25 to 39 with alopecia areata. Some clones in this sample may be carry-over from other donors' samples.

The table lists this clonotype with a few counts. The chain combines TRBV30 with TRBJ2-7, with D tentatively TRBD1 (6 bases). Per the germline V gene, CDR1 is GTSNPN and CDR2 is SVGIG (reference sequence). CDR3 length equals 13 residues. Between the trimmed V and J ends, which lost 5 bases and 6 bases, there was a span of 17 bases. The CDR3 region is CAWASYTGSEQYF. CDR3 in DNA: TGTGCCTGGGCATCATACACAGGGTCCGAGCAGTACTTC.

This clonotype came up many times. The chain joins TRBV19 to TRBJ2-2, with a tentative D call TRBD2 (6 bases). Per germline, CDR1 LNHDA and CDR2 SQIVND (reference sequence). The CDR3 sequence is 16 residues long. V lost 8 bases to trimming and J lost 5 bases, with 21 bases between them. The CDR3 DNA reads TGTGCCAGTGGTCACCCGAGGACTACCGGGACCGGGGAGCTGTTTTTT. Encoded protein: CASGHPRTTGTGELFF.

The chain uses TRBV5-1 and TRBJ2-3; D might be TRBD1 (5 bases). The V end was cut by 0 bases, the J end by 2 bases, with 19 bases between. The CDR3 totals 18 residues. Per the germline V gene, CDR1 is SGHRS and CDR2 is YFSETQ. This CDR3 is CASSLAYQGSGPTDTQYF. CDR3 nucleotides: TGCGCCAGCAGCTTGGCGTATCAGGGTTCAGGACCCACAGATACGCAGTATTTT. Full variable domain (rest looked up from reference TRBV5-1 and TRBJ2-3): KAGVTQTPRYLIKTRGQQVTLSCSPISGHRSVSWYQQTPGQGLQFLFEYFSETQRNKGNFPGRFSGRQFSNSRSEMNVSTLELGDSALYLCASSLAYQGSGPTDTQYFGPGTRLTVL.

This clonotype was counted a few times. In DNA form, the CDR3 reads TGTGCCAGCAGTGCCGTAGGACTAGGTACAGATACGCAGTATTTT. Residues: CASSAVGLGTDTQYF. V and J are TRBV9 and TRBJ2-3; TRBD2 matches 7 bases. This CDR3 contains 15 residues. V shed 5 bases and J 3 bases; nucleotides not matched to a gene: 9. Looked up from germline, CDR1 is SGDLS and CDR2 is YYNGEE.

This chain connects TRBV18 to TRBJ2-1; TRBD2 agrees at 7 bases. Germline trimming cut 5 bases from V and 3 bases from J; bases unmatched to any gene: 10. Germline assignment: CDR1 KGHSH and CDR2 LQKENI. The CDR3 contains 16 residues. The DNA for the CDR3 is TGTGCCAGCTCATACGCGGGAGTGGGAGGCTACAATGAGCAGTTCTTC. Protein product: CASSYAGVGGYNEQFF.

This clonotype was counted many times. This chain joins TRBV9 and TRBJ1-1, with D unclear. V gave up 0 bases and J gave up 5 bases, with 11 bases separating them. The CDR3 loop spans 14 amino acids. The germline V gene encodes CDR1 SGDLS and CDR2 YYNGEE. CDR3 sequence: CASSVGGFDTEAFF. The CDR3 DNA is TGTGCCAGCAGCGTAGGTGGCTTTGATACTGAAGCTTTCTTT.

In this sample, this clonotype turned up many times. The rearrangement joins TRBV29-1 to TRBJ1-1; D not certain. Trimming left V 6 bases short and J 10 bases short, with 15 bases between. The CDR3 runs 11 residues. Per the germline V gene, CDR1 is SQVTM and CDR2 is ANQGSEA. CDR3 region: CSVDDNRLAFF. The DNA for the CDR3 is TGCAGCGTCGACGATAACCGACTAGCTTTCTTT. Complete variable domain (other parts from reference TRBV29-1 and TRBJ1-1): SAVISQKPSRDICQRGTSLTIQCQVDSQVTMMFWYRQQPGQSLTLIATANQGSEATYESGFVIDKFPISRPNLTFSTLTVSNMSPEDSSIYLCSVDDNRLAFFGQGTRLTVV.

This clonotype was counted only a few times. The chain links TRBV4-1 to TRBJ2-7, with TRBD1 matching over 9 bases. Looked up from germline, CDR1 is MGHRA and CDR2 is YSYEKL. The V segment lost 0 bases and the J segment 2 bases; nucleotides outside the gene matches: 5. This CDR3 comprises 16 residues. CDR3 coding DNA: TGCGCCAGCAGCCAAGATCAAGGACAGGGGACCTACGAGCAGTACTTC. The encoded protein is CASSQDQGQGTYEQYF.

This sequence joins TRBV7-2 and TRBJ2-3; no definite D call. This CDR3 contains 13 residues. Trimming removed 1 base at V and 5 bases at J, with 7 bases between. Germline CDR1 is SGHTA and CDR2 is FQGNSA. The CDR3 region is CASSLDHGDTQYF. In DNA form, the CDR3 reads TGTGCCAGCAGCTTAGATCATGGAGATACGCAGTATTTT.

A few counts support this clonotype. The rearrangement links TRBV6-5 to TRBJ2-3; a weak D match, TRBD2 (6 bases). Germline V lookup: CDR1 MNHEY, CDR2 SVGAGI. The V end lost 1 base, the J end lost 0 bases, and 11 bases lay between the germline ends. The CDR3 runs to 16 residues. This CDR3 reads CASSYFGGASTDTQYF. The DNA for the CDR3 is TGTGCCAGCAGTTACTTTGGCGGGGCGAGCACAGATACGCAGTATTTT.

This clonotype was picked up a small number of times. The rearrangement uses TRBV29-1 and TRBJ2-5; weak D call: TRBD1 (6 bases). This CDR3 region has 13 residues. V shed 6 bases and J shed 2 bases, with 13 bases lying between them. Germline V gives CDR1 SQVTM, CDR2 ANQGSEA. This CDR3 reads CSVKGQLQETQYF. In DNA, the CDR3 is TGCAGCGTGAAGGGACAACTACAAGAGACCCAGTACTTC.

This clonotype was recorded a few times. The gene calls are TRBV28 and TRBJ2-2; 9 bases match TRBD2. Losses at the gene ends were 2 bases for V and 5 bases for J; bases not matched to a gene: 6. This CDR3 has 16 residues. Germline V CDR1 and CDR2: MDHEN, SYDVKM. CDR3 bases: TGTGCCAGCAGTTTAGGAGCGGGGGGCAAAACCGGGGAGCTGTTTTTT. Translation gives CASSLGAGGKTGELFF.

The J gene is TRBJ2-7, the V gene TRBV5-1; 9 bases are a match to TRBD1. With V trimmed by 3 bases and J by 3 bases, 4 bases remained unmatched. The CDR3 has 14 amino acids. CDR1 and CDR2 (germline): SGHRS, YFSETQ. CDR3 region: CASSSTGQGYEQYF. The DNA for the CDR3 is TGCGCCAGCAGCTCCACGGGACAGGGCTACGAGCAGTACTTC.

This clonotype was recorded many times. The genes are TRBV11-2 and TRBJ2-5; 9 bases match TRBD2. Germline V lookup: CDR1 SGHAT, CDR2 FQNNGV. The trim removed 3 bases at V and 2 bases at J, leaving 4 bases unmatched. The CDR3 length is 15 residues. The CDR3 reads CASSFLAGLQETQYF. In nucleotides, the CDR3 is TGTGCCAGCAGCTTCCTAGCGGGATTACAAGAGACCCAGTACTTC.

DNA for the CDR3: TGTGCCTGGAGTCAGACATACGAGCAGTACTTC. This encodes CAWSQTYEQYF. The rearrangement links TRBV30 to TRBJ2-7; D unresolved. Trimming took off 2 bases at V and 4 bases at J, with 6 bases between the two ends. In germline, CDR1 is GTSNPN, CDR2 SVGIG (reference sequence). This CDR3 has 11 amino acids.

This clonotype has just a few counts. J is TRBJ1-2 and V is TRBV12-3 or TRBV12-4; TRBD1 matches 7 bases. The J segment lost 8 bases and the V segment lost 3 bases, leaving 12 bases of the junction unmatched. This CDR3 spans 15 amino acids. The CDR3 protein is CASSLGQPSSAGYTF. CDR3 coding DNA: TGTGCCAGCAGTTTGGGACAGCCAAGTTCTGCGGGCTACACCTTC.

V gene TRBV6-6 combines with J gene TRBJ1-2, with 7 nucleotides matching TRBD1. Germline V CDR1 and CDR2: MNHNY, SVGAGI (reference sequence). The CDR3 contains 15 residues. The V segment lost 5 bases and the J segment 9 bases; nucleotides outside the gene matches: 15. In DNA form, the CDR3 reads TGTGCCAGCAGTCATGTGGACAGGCTCGAAAAGAGCTACACCTTC. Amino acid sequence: CASSHVDRLEKSYTF.

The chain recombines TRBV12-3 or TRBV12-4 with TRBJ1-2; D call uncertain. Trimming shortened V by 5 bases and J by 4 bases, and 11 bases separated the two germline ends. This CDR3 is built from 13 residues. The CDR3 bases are TGTGCCAGCAGTGCGGACGAGATCTATGGCTACACCTTC. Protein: CASSADEIYGYTF.

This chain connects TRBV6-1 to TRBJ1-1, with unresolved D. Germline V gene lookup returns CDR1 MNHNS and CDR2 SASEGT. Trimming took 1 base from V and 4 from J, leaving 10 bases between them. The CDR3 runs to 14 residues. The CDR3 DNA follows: TGTGCCAGCAGTGAAGAGGACCGAGCCACTGAAGCTTTCTTT. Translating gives CASSEEDRATEAFF.

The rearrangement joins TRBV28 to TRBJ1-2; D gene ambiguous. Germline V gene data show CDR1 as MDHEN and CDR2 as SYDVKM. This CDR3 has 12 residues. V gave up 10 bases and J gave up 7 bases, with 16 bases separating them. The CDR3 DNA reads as TGTGCCACCTCCTTTCTCTTAGGTGGCTACACCTTC. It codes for CATSFLLGGYTF.

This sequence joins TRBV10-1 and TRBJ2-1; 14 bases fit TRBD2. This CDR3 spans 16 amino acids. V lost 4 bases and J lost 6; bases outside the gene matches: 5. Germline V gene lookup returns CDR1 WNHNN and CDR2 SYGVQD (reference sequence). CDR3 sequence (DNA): TGCGCCAGCAGTGCCGCCGGACTAGCGGGAGGCAATGAGCAGTTCTTC. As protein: CASSAAGLAGGNEQFF.

CDR3 region: CSAINRQGPTDTQYF. CDR3 nucleotide sequence: TGCAGTGCTATAAACCGACAGGGCCCCACAGATACGCAGTATTTT. The V call is TRBV20-1, the J call TRBJ2-3; 7 bases are a match to TRBD1. V shed 4 bases and J 2 bases; nucleotides not matched to a gene: 9. CDR3 length: 15 amino acids. Germline CDR1 and CDR2: DFQATT and SNEGSKA (reference sequence).

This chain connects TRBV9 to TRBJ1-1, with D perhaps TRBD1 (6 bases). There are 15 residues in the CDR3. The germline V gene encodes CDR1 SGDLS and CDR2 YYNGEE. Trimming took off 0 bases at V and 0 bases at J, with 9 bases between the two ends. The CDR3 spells CASSVGGHLNTEAFF. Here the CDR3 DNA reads TGTGCCAGCAGCGTAGGGGGACACCTGAACACTGAAGCTTTCTTT.

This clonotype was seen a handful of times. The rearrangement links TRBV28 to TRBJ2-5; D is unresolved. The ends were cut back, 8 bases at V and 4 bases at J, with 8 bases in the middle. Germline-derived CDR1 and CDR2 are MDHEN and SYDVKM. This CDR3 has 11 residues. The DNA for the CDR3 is TGTGCCAGCCAATCTCGAGAGACCCAGTACTTC. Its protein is CASQSRETQYF.

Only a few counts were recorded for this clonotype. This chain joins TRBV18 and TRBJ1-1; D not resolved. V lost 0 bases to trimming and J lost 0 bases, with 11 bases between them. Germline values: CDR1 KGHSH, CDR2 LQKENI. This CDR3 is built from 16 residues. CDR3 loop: CASSPPGRSLNTEAFF. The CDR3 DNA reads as TGTGCCAGCTCACCACCGGGCAGGTCCCTGAACACTGAAGCTTTCTTT.

CDR3 DNA: TGTGCCAGCAGTTACTCGGTTCGGGACAGGGGGATTCCCCCCGGGGAGCTGTTTTTT. Translation gives CASSYSVRDRGIPPGELFF. The V call is TRBV6-2 or TRBV6-3, the J call TRBJ2-2; TRBD1 matches 11 bases. The CDR3 has 19 amino acids. The junction had 12 bases not matched to a gene; V was cut back by 0 bases and J by 6 bases. The germline CDR1 and CDR2 sequences are MNHEY and SVGEGT.

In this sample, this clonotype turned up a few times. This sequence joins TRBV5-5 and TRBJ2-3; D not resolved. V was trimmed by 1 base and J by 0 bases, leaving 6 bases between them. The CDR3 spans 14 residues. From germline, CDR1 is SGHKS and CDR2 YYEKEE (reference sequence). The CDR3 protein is CASSLTVSTDTQYF. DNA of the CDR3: TGTGCCAGCAGCTTGACAGTTAGCACAGATACGCAGTATTTT.

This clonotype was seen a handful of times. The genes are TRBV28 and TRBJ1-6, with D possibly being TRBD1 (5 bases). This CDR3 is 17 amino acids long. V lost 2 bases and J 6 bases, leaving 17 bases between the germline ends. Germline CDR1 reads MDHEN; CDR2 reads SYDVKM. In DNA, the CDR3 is TGTGCCAGCAGTTTAGGCCGGGGCGCCTTCCTTAATTCACCCCTCCACTTT. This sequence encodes CASSLGRGAFLNSPLHF.

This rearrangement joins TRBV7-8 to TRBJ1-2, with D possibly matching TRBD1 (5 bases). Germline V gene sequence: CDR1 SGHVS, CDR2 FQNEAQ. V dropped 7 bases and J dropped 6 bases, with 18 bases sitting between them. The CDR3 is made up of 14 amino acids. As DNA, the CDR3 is TGTGCCAGCACCCAAGGGGAAAGAGAAAATGGCTACACCTTC. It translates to CASTQGERENGYTF.

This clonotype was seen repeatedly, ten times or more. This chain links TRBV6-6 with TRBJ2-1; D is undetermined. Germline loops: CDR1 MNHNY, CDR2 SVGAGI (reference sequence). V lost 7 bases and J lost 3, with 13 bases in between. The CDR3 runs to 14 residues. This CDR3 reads CASTPLDHYNEQFF. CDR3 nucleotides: TGTGCCAGCACCCCACTTGACCACTACAATGAGCAGTTCTTC.

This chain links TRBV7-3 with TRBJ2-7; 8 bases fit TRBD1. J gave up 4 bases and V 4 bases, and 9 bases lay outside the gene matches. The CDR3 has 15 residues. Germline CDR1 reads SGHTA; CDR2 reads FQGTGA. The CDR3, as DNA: TGTGCCAGCAGCTCCCTCAGGGGGCGCGGGTACGAGCAGTACTTC. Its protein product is CASSSLRGRGYEQYF. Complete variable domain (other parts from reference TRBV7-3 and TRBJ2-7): GAGVSQTPSNKVTEKGKYVELRCDPISGHTALYWYRQSLGQGPEFLIYFQGTGAADDSGLPNDRFFAVRPEGSVSTLKIQRTERGDSAVYLCASSSLRGRGYEQYFGPGTRLTVT.